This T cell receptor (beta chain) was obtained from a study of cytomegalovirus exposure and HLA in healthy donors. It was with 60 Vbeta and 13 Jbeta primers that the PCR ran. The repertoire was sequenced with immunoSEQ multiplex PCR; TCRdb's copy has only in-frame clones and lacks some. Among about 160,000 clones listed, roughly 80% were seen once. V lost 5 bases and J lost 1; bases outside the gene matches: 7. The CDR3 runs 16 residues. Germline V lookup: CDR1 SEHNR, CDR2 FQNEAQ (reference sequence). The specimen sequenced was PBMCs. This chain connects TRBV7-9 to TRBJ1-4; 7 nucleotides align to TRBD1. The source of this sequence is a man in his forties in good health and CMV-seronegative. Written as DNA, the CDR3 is TGTGCCAGCAGCCCAGATGACAGGGTAACTAATGAAAAACTGTTTTTT. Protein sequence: CASSPDDRVTNEKLFF.